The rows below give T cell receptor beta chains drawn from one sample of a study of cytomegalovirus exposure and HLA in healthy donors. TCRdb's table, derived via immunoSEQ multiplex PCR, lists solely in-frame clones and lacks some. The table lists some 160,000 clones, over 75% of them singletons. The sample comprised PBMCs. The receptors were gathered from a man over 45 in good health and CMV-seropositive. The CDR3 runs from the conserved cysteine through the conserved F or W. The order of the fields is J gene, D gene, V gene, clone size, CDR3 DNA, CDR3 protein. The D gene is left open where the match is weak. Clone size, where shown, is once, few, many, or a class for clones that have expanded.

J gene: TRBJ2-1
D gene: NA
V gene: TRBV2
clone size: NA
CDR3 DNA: TGTGCCAGCAGCCTTCGAGATGAGCAGTTCTTC
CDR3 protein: CASSLRDEQFF

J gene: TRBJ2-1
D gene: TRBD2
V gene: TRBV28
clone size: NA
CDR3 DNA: TGTGCCAGCAGTCCCCCTAGCGGGTTCTCCTACAATGAGCAGTTCTTC
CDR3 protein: CASSPPSGFSYNEQFF

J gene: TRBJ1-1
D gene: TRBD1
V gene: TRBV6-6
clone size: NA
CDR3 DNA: TGTGCCAGCAGTTACGGGGGACAGGGGATTGAAGCTTTCTTT
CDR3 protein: CASSYGGQGIEAFF

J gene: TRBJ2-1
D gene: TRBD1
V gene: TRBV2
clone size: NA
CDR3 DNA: TGTGCCAGCATCTCGGACAGGGGCTCCTACAATGAGCAGTTCTTC
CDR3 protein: CASISDRGSYNEQFF

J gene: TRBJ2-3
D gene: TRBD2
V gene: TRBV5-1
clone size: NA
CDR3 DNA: TGCGCCAGCAGCTTGGGGACTAGCGGGGGTGGAGGCACAGATACGCAGTATTTT
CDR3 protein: CASSLGTSGGGGTDTQYF

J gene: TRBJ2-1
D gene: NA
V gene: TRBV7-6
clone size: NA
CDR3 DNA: TGTGCCAGCAGCTTAGAACAGGGATGGGATGAGCAGTTCTTC
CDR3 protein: CASSLEQGWDEQFF

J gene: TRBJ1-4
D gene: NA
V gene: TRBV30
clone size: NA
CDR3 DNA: TGTGCCTGGACCCCGGGACTCCCTAATGAAAAACTGTTTTTT
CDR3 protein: CAWTPGLPNEKLFF

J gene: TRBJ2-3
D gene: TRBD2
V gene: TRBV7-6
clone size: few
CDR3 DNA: TGTGCCAGCAGCTTGGGGAGCGGGAGTGAGACAGATACGCAGTATTTT
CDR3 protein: CASSLGSGSETDTQYF

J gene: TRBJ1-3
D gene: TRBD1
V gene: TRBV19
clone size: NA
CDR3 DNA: TGTGCCTGTCAGGGACAGACGGCCTCTGGAAACACCATATATTTT
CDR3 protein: CACQGQTASGNTIYF

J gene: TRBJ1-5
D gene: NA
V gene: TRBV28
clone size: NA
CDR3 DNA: TGTGCCAGCAGTTCCCGCCAAGGCAGGAGCAATCAGCCCCAGCATTTT
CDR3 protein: CASSSRQGRSNQPQHF

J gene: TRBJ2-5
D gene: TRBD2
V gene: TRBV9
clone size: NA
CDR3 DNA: TGTGCCAGCAGCGTAGGTAGCGGGGGCGGATGGGGAGAGACCCAGTACTTC
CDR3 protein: CASSVGSGGGWGETQYF

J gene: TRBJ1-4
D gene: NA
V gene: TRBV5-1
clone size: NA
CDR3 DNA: TGCGCCAGCAGCTTGGACAGGGTGGGTGAAAAACTGTTTTTT
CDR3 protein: CASSLDRVGEKLFF

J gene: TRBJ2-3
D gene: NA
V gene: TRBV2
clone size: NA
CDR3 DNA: TGTGCCAGCAGTGATCGCAGGTACACAGATACGCAGTATTTT
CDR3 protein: CASSDRRYTDTQYF

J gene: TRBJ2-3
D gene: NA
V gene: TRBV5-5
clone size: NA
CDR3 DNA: TGTGCCAGCAGCCTTCGGACACGAATTGGGGCGCAGTATTTT
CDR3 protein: CASSLRTRIGAQYF

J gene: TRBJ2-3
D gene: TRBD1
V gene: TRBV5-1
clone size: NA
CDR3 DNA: TGCGCCAGCCGGGGACAGGGGGCTTCAGATACGCAGTATTTT
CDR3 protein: CASRGQGASDTQYF

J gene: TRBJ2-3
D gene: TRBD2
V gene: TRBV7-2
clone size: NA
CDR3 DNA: TGTGCCAGCAGCTTAGAAGATAGCGGGGGGGCCCTCACAGATACGCAGTATTTT
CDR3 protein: CASSLEDSGGALTDTQYF

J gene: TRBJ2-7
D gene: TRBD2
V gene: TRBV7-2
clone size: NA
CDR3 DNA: TGTGCCAGCACCGCGGGGGGGGAGCAGTACTTC
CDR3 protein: CASTAGGEQYF

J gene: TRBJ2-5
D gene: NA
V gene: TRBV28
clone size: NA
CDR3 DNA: TGTGCCAGCACGGGGTTTTCGGAGACCCAGTACTTC
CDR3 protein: CASTGFSETQYF

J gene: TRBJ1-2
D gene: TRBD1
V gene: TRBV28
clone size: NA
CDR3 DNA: TGTGCCAGCAGTTTACAGGGGGCCTATGGCTACACCTTC
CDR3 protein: CASSLQGAYGYTF

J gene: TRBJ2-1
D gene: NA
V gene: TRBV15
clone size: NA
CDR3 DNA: TGTGCCACCAGCAGGGACACCCCCTCGCACAATGAGCAGTTCTTC
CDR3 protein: CATSRDTPSHNEQFF

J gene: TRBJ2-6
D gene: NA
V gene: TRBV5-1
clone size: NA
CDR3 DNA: TGCGCCAGCAGCTTGGGACAGACCTCTGGGGCCAACGTCCTGACTTTC
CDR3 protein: CASSLGQTSGANVLTF

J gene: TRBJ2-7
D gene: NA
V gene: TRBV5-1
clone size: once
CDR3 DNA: TGCGCCAGCGCCCCGGGTGGAGGGGAGTCCTACGAGCAGTACTTC
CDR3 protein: CASAPGGGESYEQYF

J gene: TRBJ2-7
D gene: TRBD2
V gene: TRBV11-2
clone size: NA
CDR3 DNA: TGTGCCAGCAGCGCGACTAGCGGGCCGAACTACGAGCAGTACTTC
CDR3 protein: CASSATSGPNYEQYF

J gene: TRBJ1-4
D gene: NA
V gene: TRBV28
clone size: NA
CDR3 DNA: TGTGCCAGCAGTTCCCCCCGGGGGGCGACTAATGAAAAACTGTTTTTT
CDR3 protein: CASSSPRGATNEKLFF

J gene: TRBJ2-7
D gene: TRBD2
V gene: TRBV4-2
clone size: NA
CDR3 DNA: TGTGCCAGCAGCCAAGATCTTGCGACTAGCTTCCGCGAGCAGTACTTC
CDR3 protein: CASSQDLATSFREQYF

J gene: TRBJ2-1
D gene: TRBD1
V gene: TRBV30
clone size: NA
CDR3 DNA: TGTGCCTGGAGGAACCCACAGGGGATGTTAGGCAATGAGCAGTTCTTC
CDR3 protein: CAWRNPQGMLGNEQFF

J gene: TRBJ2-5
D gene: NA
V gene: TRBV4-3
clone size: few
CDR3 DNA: TGCGCCAGCAGCCAGGACCGAGGGGAGACCCAGTACTTC
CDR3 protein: CASSQDRGETQYF

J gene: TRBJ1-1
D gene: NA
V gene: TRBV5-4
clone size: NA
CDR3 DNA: TGTGCCAGCAGCAATCCACCAGACAGGTTGAACACTGAAGCTTTCTTT
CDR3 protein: CASSNPPDRLNTEAFF

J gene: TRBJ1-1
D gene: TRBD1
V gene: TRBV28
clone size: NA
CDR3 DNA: TGTGCCAGCAGTTTATGGGGACAGGGGTTCAGGGCTTTCTTT
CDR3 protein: CASSLWGQGFRAFF

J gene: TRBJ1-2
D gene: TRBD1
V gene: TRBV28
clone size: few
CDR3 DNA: TGTGCCAGCAGTTTAGGGGACAGGGATATCTATGGCTACACCTTC
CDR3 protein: CASSLGDRDIYGYTF

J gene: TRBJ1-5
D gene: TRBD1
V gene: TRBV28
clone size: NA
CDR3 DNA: TGTGCCAGCAGGAAGGGACAGGAGAGAGGAGGGGCCAATCAGCCCCAGCATTTT
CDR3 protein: CASRKGQERGGANQPQHF

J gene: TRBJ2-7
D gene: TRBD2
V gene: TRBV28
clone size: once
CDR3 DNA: TGTGCCAGCAGCGGGGGGGCCGAACAGTACTTC
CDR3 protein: CASSGGAEQYF

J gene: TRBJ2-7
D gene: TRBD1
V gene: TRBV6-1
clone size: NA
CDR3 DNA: TGTGCCAGCAGTGAAAGCCCGGGACAGGGGTACGAGCAGTACTTC
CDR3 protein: CASSESPGQGYEQYF

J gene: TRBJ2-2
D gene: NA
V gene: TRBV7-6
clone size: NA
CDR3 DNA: TGTGCCAGCAGCTTGGGGGCTGAACAGACCGGGGAGCTGTTTTTT
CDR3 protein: CASSLGAEQTGELFF

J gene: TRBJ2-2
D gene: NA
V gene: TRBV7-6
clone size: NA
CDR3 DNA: TGTGCCAGCAGCTTAGGGCAGAACACCGGGGAGCTGTTTTTT
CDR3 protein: CASSLGQNTGELFF

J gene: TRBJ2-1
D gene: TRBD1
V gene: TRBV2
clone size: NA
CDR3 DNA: TGTGCCAGCAGCGTACTGGGACAGGGGAAAGATGAGCAGTTCTTC
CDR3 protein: CASSVLGQGKDEQFF

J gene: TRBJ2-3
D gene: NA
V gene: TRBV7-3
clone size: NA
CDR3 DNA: TGTGCCAGCAGCTTGACGGTAGCGGATACGCAGTATTTT
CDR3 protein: CASSLTVADTQYF

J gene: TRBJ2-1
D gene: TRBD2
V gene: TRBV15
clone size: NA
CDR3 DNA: TGTGCCACCCCTCGGGGGGAGGGTGAGCAGTTCTTC
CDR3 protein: CATPRGEGEQFF

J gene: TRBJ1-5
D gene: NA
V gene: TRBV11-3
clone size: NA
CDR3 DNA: TGTGCCGGTTCGGGGGGTTATAGCAATCAGCCCCAGCATTTT
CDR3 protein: CAGSGGYSNQPQHF

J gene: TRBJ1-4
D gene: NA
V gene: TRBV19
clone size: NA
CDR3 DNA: TGTGCCAGTAGTCCTACTAATGAAAAACTGTTTTTT
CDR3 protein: CASSPTNEKLFF

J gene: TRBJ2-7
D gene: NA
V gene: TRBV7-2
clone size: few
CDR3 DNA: TGTGCCAGCAGCCTACGAGTAGGGGTCTACGAGCAGTACTTC
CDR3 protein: CASSLRVGVYEQYF

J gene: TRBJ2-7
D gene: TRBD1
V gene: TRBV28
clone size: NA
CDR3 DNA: TGCGCCAGCACCCGAGGGGACAGGGCCGCCTACGAGCAGTACTTC
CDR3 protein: CASTRGDRAAYEQYF

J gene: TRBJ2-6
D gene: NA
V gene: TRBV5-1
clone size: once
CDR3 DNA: TGCGCCAGCCATCAGAACTCTGGGGCCAACGTCCTGACTTTC
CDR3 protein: CASHQNSGANVLTF

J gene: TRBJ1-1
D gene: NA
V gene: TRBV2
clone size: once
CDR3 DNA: TGTGCCAGCAGTCTTATGGTCGGGACTGAAGCTTTCTTT
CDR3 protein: CASSLMVGTEAFF

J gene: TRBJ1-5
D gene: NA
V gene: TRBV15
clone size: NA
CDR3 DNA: TGTGCCACCAGCAGAGCCCGGGTCATTTCCGCCAATCAGCCCCAGCATTTT
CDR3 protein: CATSRARVISANQPQHF

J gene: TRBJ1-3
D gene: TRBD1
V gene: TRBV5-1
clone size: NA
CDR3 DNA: TGCGCCAGCAGAAAAACGACAGGGAGCTCTGGAAACACCATATATTTT
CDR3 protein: CASRKTTGSSGNTIYF

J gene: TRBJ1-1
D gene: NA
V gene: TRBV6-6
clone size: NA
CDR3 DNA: TGTGCCAGCACCTCAATACGGGCGGGGAGGCGCACTGAAGCTTTCTTT
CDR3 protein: CASTSIRAGRRTEAFF

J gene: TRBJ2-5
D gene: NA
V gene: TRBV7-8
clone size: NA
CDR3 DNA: TGTGCCAGCAGCTTAGCGCGGCGACAGAAATCGGAGACCCAGTACTTC
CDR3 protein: CASSLARRQKSETQYF

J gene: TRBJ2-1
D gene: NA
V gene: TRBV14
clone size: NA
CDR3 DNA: TGTGCCAGCAGCCAAAGGGGAGCGGGCAATGAGCAGTTCTTC
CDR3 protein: CASSQRGAGNEQFF

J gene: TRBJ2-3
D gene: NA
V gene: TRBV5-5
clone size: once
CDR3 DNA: TGTGCCAGCAGCTTGGTTTTTGACTCTAGCACAGATACGCAGTATTTT
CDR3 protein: CASSLVFDSSTDTQYF

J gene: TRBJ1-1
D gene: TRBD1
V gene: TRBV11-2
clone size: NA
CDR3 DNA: TGTGCCAGCAGCTTAGGGACAGGGAACACTGAAGCTTTCTTT
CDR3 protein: CASSLGTGNTEAFF

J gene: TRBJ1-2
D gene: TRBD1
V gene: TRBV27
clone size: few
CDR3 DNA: TGTGCCAGCAGTACCAGGGACAGGGGTCACTATGGCTACACCTTC
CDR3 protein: CASSTRDRGHYGYTF

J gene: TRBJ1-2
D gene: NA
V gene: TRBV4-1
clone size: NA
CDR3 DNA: TGCGCCAGCAGCCCGGCAGGACAGAGAAATGGCTACACCTTC
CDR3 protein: CASSPAGQRNGYTF

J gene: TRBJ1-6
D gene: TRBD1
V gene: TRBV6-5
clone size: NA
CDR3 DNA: TGTGCCAGCAGTCGTACAGGGGCGCAGAATTCACCCCTCCACTTT
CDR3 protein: CASSRTGAQNSPLHF

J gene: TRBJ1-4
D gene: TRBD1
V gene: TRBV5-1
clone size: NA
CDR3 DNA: TGCGCCAGCAGCGTCAACAGGGGGAATGAAAAACTGTTTTTT
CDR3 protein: CASSVNRGNEKLFF

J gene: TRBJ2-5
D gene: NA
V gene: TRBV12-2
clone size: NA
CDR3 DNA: TGTGCAAGTCGAAAAGCGGGGACCCAGTACTTC
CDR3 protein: CASRKAGTQYF

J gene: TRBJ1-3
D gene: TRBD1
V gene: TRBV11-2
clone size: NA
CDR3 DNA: TGTGCCAGCAGCCCGGGACAGGGGAGAAACACCATATATTTT
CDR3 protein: CASSPGQGRNTIYF

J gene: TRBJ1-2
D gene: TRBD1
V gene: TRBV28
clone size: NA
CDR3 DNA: TGTGCCAGCAGTACCTCCGGGACAGGGCACGGCTACACCTTC
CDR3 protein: CASSTSGTGHGYTF

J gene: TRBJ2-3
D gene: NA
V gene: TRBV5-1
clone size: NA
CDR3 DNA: TGCGCCAGCAGCCAACCTGGAGGGACAGATACGCAGTATTTT
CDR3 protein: CASSQPGGTDTQYF

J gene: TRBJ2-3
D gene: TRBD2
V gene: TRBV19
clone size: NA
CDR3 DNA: TGTGCCAGTAGTGCTAGGCTAGCGGGAGCTACAGATACGCAGTATTTT
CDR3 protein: CASSARLAGATDTQYF